What follows are 12 T cell receptor beta chains derived from one specimen sequenced in a study of shared T cell receptors in the human thymus. The assay was immunoSEQ multiplex PCR, and TCRdb's table has in-frame clones only and misses some. The sample yields some 700,000 clones, approximately 85% seen once. Separately, the same data were catalogued under a study of human thymus T cells.

Specimen: thymocytes. These receptors all stem from a girl under two years old with a congenital heart defect.

The chain links TRBV28 to TRBJ1-1; 11 positions agree with TRBD1. The germline V gene has CDR1 MDHEN and CDR2 SYDVKM. This CDR3 is built from 17 residues. V lost 2 bases to trimming and J lost 1 base; unmatched junction nucleotides: 6. The DNA of the CDR3 is TGTGCCAGCAGTTTAGAGGTTGGGACAGGGGGGAACACTGAAGCTTTCTTT. The encoded protein is CASSLEVGTGGNTEAFF. The whole variable domain, filled in from reference TRBV28 and TRBJ1-1, reads DVKVTQSSRYLVKRTGEKVFLECVQDMDHENMFWYRQDPGLGLRLIYFSYDVKMKEKGDIPEGYSVSREKKERFSLILESASTNQTSMYLCASSLEVGTGGNTEAFFGQGTRLTVV.

The CDR3: CSARDREEAFF. CDR3 DNA: TGCAGTGCTAGAGATCGGGAGGAAGCTTTCTTT. The rearrangement uses TRBV20-1 and TRBJ1-1; no clear D. The germline V gene has CDR1 DFQATT and CDR2 SNEGSKA (reference sequence). V was trimmed by 0 bases and J by 8 bases, leaving 7 bases between them. The CDR3 is 11 residues long.

This clone showed up just once. This sequence joins TRBV19 and TRBJ2-7, with 7 bases that match TRBD1. The CDR3 sequence is 15 residues long. Losses at the gene ends were 3 bases for V and 3 bases for J; bases not matched to a gene: 8. Germline lookup yields CDR1 LNHDA and CDR2 SQIVND (reference sequence). The CDR3 protein is CASSMPGGSYYEQYF. The DNA for the CDR3 is TGTGCCAGTAGTATGCCAGGGGGTTCATACTACGAGCAGTACTTC.

DNA of the CDR3: TGTGCCATCAGTGAGGTTAGGGGATTTCCCTACGAGCAGTACTTC. This gives the protein CAISEVRGFPYEQYF. This chain uses TRBV10-3 with TRBJ2-7; D may be TRBD1 (5 bases). CDR3 length: 15 residues. The V end was cut by 2 bases, the J end by 2 bases, with 13 bases between. CDR1 and CDR2 from the germline V gene are ENHRY and SYGVKD.

In DNA, the CDR3 is TGCGCCAGCAGCCAAAGTCGTGTGTCGGGGGGCTACGAGCAGTACTTC. Translation gives CASSQSRVSGGYEQYF. The rearrangement joins TRBV4-1 to TRBJ2-7, with TRBD2 identical over 7 bases. J gave up 3 bases and V 2 bases, and 10 bases lay outside the gene matches. This CDR3 contains 16 residues. Germline V gives CDR1 MGHRA, CDR2 YSYEKL.

This clone was counted a few times. The chain joins TRBV6-5 to TRBJ1-1, with D maybe TRBD1 (5 bases). Germline V CDR1 and CDR2: MNHEY, SVGAGI. Trimming took 5 bases from V and 8 from J, leaving 21 bases between them. There are 15 residues in the CDR3. The CDR3 region is CASSPLDCSGREAFF. In DNA, the CDR3 is TGTGCCAGCAGTCCCCTCGACTGTTCAGGGAGGGAAGCTTTCTTT.

V usage is TRBV4-1 and J usage is TRBJ2-3; 7 nucleotides line up with TRBD2. V shed 3 bases and J 0 bases; nucleotides not matched to a gene: 9. The CDR3 consists of 17 residues. Germline V CDR1 and CDR2: MGHRA, YSYEKL. The CDR3 nucleotides read TGCGCCAGCAGCCAGACGGACGCTAGCGGAAGCACAGATACGCAGTATTTT. Its translation: CASSQTDASGSTDTQYF.

The rearrangement joins TRBV11-2 to TRBJ2-5, with D perhaps matching TRBD1 (7 bases). Germline assignment: CDR1 SGHAT and CDR2 FQNNGV. V shed 1 base and J shed 2 bases, with 14 bases lying between them. The CDR3 contains 16 residues. This CDR3 reads CASSLVAGGSQETQYF. The CDR3 coding sequence is TGTGCCAGCAGCTTAGTAGCAGGGGGGTCTCAAGAGACCCAGTACTTC.

V usage is TRBV25-1 and J usage is TRBJ1-1; D might be TRBD1 (6 bases). CDR3 length equals 14 residues. V was pared by 3 bases and J by 3 bases, with 11 bases between. CDR1 and CDR2 from the germline V gene are MGHDK and SYGVNS. The CDR3 nucleotides read TGTGCCAGCAGTGACGGGGGGCAGGACACTGAAGCTTTCTTT. This encodes CASSDGGQDTEAFF.

The chain uses TRBV14 and TRBJ2-2; TRBD1 agrees at 10 bases. This CDR3 contains 21 residues. V shed 2 bases, J shed 4 bases, and the junction held 19 bases outside the gene matches. The germline gives CDR1 SGHDN, CDR2 FVKESK. CDR3 in DNA: TGTGCCAGCAGCCAACCGAAGCCGGGACAGGGGCCCCAAACCGGCACCGGGGAGCTGTTTTTT. Its protein product is CASSQPKPGQGPQTGTGELFF.

This clone is a singleton in its sample. The chain has TRBV28 and TRBJ1-5; 8 positions agree with TRBD1. Trimming removed 2 bases from V and 0 bases from J; junction bases left unmatched: 6. The CDR3 is made up of 17 amino acids. Looked up from germline, CDR1 is MDHEN and CDR2 is SYDVKM. CDR3 protein: CASSLPGQGNSNQPQHF. The CDR3 DNA sequence: TGTGCCAGCAGTTTACCCGGACAGGGAAATAGCAATCAGCCCCAGCATTTT. Looking up the rest from reference TRBV28 and TRBJ1-5 gives the full variable domain: DVKVTQSSRYLVKRTGEKVFLECVQDMDHENMFWYRQDPGLGLRLIYFSYDVKMKEKGDIPEGYSVSREKKERFSLILESASTNQTSMYLCASSLPGQGNSNQPQHFGDGTRLSIL.

The CDR3, as DNA: TGTGCCAGCAGTCCCCAGGGGGACCAAGAGACCCAGTACTTC. Translated: CASSPQGDQETQYF. V is TRBV27 and J is TRBJ2-5; TRBD1 agrees at 7 bases. Trimming at V came to 5 bases and at J to 0 bases, leaving 3 bases not matched to a gene. This CDR3 has 14 residues. Germline values: CDR1 MNHEY, CDR2 SMNVEV (reference sequence).